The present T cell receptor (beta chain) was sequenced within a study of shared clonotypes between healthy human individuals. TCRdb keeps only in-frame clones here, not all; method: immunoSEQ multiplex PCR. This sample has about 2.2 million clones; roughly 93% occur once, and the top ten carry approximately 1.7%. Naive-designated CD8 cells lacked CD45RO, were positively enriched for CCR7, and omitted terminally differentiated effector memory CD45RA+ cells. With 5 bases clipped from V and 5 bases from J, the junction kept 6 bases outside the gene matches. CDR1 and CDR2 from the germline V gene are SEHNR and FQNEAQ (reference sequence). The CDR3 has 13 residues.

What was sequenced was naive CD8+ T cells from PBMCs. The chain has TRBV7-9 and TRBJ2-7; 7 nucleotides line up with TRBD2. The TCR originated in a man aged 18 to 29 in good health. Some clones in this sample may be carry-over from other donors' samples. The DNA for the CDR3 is TGTGCCAGCAGCGGGACTACTTCCGACGAGCAGTACTTC. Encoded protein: CASSGTTSDEQYF.